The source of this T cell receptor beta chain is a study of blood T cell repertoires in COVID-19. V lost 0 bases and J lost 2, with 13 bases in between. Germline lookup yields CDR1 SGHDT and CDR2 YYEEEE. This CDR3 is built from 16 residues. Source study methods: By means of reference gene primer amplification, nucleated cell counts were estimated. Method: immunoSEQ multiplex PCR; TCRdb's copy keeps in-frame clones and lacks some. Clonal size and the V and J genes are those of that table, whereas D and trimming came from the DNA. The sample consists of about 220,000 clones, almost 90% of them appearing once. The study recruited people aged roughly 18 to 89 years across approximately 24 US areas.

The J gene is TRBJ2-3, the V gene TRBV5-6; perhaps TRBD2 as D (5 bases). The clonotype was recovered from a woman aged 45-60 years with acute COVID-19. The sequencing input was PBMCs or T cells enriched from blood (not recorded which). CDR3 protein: CASSLGLAAATDTQYF. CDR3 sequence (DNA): TGTGCCAGCAGCTTGGGGCTAGCTGCGGCCACAGATACGCAGTATTTT.